Listed below are T cell receptor beta chains from one sample, sequenced in a study of PD-1 blockade in classical Hodgkin lymphoma. Sequenced by immunoSEQ multiplex PCR; TCRdb stores in-frame clones only, minus some. The sample comprises about 13,000 clones, around three quarters of which are singletons, and roughly a quarter rests with the top ten. The material sequenced was peripheral blood mononuclear cells (PBMCs), taken at baseline. The receptor source for this set is a human donor with classical Hodgkin lymphoma. Each CDR3 is given with its conserved first and last residue.

>17|TRBV4-3|TRBJ2-2
CASSQDAGAENTGELFF
>15|TRBV6-5|TRBJ2-1
CASKEASGRMNEQFF
>14|TRBV7-2|TRBJ2-1
CASSLIPTYNEQFF
>11|TRBV18|TRBJ2-3
CASSPSDTQYF
>16|TRBV10-1|TRBJ2-1
CASSEGPSGPDNEQFF
>15|TRBV13|TRBJ2-1
CASSPRTGTYNEQFF
>19|TRBV5-4|TRBJ2-3
CASSPWLAGRLLGGNTQYF
>17|TRBV9|TRBJ2-5
CASSAYLGLADQETQYF
>14|TRBV7-9|TRBJ2-1
CASSLVNYYNEQFF
>17|TRBV19|TRBJ2-1
CASSIGSGSHSYNEQFF
>15|TRBV9|TRBJ2-5
CASSVGQEPPGAQYF
>13|TRBV5-4|TRBJ1-1
CASSFSGYTEAFF
>12|TRBV10-3|TRBJ2-7
CAISEGYYEQYF
>14|TRBV5-1|TRBJ2-5
CASSRRAGKETQYF
>15|TRBV6-5|TRBJ2-1
CASSYGPGADNEQFF
>16|TRBV5-4|TRBJ1-6
CASSLMGAGRGSPLHF
>12|TRBV9|TRBJ2-2
CASSENTGELFF
>16|TRBV18|TRBJ2-7
CASSDHAGGDSYEQYF
>15|TRBV10-1|TRBJ1-1
CASSESKGGATEAFF
>11|TRBV18|TRBJ2-5
CASSVQETQYF
>13|TRBV7-2|TRBJ2-1
CASSLELAGSQFF
>15|TRBV5-1|TRBJ2-2
CASSLLQGGTGELFF
>16|TRBV4-1|TRBJ1-2
CASSQPQRGRGGGYTF
>13|TRBV2|TRBJ1-2
CASSDTAGYGYTF
>17|TRBV4-3|TRBJ2-4
CASSQDHRGLGKNIQYF
>15|TRBV4-3|TRBJ2-3
CASSPAAGYGDTQYF
>13|TRBV7-9|TRBJ2-5
CASSPPDQETQYF
>12|TRBV18|TRBJ2-5
CASSPGEKTQYF
>11|TRBV12-5|TRBJ2-1
CASGLGSEQFF
>17|TRBV5-5|TRBJ1-5
CASSPKLTHVWDQPQHF
>14|TRBV6-6|TRBJ1-2
CASSAAGANYGYTF
>16|TRBV7-6|TRBJ2-7
CASSLGDSGTSGILYF
>15|TRBV19|TRBJ2-5
CASSLTGGPGETQYF
>14|TRBV5-4|TRBJ2-1
CASSPSGGANEQFF
>14|TRBV7-9|TRBJ2-3
CASSSPSRTDTQYF
>15|TRBV15|TRBJ1-6
CATSRDLRGDSPLHF
>15|TRBV6-4|TRBJ2-1
CAKYQRGAEYNEQFF
>17|TRBV28|TRBJ1-5
CASSRNQGIQNNQPQHF
>12|TRBV5-1|TRBJ1-6
CASSADNSPLHF